Below are 9 T cell receptor beta chains sequenced from a single sample in a study of blood T cells in healthy people across ages. With a J-beta primer mix and a sample-barcoded 5' primer, a second PCR ran 7 to 11 cycles. TCRdb fed the 5' RACE reads into MiXCR, producing one record per CDR3 protein. The sample lists about 1.6 million distinct CDR3 sequences; roughly 30% were seen once. The sample consisted of blood. The receptors come from a young woman in good health.

The table lists this clonotype with many counts. The V and J genes are TRBV20-1 and TRBJ1-2, with D possibly TRBD1 on 6 matching bases. This CDR3 has 12 residues. V dropped 6 bases and J dropped 4 bases, with 12 bases sitting between them. Per germline, CDR1 DFQATT and CDR2 SNEGSKA (reference sequence). CDR3 protein: CSARQETYGYTF. CDR3 in DNA: TGCAGTGCGAGACAGGAAACCTATGGCTACACCTTC.

This clonotype was counted a few times. This chain joins TRBV12-3 or TRBV12-4 and TRBJ1-1, with 9 positions matching TRBD1. The junction had 3 bases not matched to a gene; V was cut back by 2 bases and J by 5 bases. CDR3 length equals 14 residues. For the CDR3, the DNA is TGTGCCAGCAGTTTAAACAGGGGGCTTACTGAAGCTTTCTTT. Translated, it gives CASSLNRGLTEAFF.

This clonotype was counted a few times. V and J are TRBV28 and TRBJ2-1, with 8 nucleotides matching TRBD2. The CDR3 covers 12 residues. Germline lookup yields CDR1 MDHEN and CDR2 SYDVKM. The J segment lost 8 bases and the V segment lost 6 bases, leaving 3 bases of the junction unmatched. The CDR3 DNA sequence: TGTGCCAGCAGAGCTAGCGGGTATGAGCAGTTCTTC. Translation: CASRASGYEQFF.

Regarding this clonotype: Just one base apart from a much larger clone, this may be a read error. V usage is TRBV4-2 and J usage is TRBJ2-1; no clear D. The CDR3 loop spans 15 amino acids. CDR1 and CDR2 from the germline V gene are LGHNA and YNFKEQ. CDR3 protein: CASSPSISSYKEQFF. The CDR3, as DNA: TGTGCCAGCAGCCCCTCTATCAGCTCCTACAAGGAGCAGTTCTTC.

The chain combines TRBV25-1 with TRBJ2-1, with no clear D. With 1 base removed from V and 7 bases from J, the gap between germline ends came to 5 bases. Germline CDR1 MGHDK, CDR2 SYGVNS. This CDR3 has 12 amino acids. For the CDR3, the DNA is TGTGCCAGCAGTGAATGGGTGAATGAGCAGTTCTTC. It is translated as CASSEWVNEQFF.

This chain joins TRBV7-9 and TRBJ1-2; perhaps TRBD1 as D (5 bases). The ends were cut back, 1 base at V and 8 bases at J, with 8 bases in the middle. The CDR3 is made up of 12 amino acids. The V gene's germline CDR1 is SEHNR and CDR2 FQNEAQ (reference sequence). The CDR3 nucleotides are TGTGCCAGCAGCTTAGGGGACCAGGGCTACACCTTC. It codes for CASSLGDQGYTF.

This clonotype was counted a few times. The chain has TRBV29-1 and TRBJ1-4; D unclear. With 3 bases removed from V and 7 bases from J, the gap between germline ends came to 6 bases. The CDR3 has 11 amino acids. Germline CDR1 and CDR2: SQVTM and ANQGSEA. This CDR3 reads CSVEGGEKLFF. The CDR3 DNA is TGCAGCGTTGAGGGTGGTGAAAAACTGTTTTTT.

This clonotype showed up just a few times. The chain recombines TRBV25-1 with TRBJ1-2; 11 positions match TRBD1. V trimming: 6 bases; J trimming: 6 bases; junction bases outside the gene matches: 3. Germline CDR1 MGHDK, CDR2 SYGVNS. The CDR3 contains 13 residues. The DNA for the CDR3 is TGTGCCAGCAGAGGACAGGGGGCGCATGGCTACACCTTC. Residues: CASRGQGAHGYTF.

The chain has TRBV9 and TRBJ2-1; 15 bases map to TRBD2. The junction had 6 bases not matched to a gene; V was cut back by 3 bases and J by 2 bases. The CDR3 contains 18 residues. Per germline, CDR1 SGDLS and CDR2 YYNGEE. The CDR3, as DNA: TGTGCCAGCAGCGACGGACTAGCGGGGGGGCAGCCCTACAATGAGCAGTTCTTC. Residues: CASSDGLAGGQPYNEQFF.